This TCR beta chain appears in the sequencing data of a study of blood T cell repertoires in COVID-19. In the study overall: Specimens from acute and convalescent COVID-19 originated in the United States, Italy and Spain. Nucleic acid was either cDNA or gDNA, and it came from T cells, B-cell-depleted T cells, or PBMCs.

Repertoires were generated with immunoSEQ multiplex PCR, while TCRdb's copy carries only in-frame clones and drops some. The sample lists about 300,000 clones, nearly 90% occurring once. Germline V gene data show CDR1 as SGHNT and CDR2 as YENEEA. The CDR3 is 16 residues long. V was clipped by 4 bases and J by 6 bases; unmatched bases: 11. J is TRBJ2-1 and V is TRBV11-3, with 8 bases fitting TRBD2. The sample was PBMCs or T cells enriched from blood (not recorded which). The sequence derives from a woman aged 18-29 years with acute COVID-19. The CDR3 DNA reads TGTGCCAGCAGCTGGGCCCCGGGGGGGTTCGGCAATGAGCAGTTCTTC. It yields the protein CASSWAPGGFGNEQFF.